Listed below are T cell receptor beta chains from one sample, sequenced in a study of T cells in localized non-small cell lung cancer. The assay was immunoSEQ multiplex PCR, and TCRdb's table has in-frame clones only and misses some. Of 15,000 or so clones listed, roughly 90% were seen once; the top ten hold roughly 29%. Material: peripheral blood, obtained before any cancer treatment. Source of these receptors: a female donor older than 55 with stage III squamous cell lung carcinoma. The CDR3 runs from the conserved cysteine through the conserved F or W. Each record gives: J gene, D gene, V gene, CDR3 protein. A D gene is named only where the DNA matches it firmly.

>TRBJ2-7|TRBD1|TRBV5-6
CASSTFGQGVVVYF
>TRBJ1-4|TRBD1|TRBV7-9
CASSPRGQGVAANEKLFF
>TRBJ2-1|TRBD2|TRBV5-1
CASVGEGYNEQFF
>TRBJ2-6|NA|TRBV13
CASSTRGGANVLTF
>TRBJ1-1|NA|TRBV5-1
CASSLASSGQGNTEAFF
>TRBJ2-4|TRBD2|TRBV6-6
CASSYQREGLENIQYF
>TRBJ2-2|NA|TRBV9
CASSTLQGLRTGELFF
>TRBJ2-3|TRBD1|TRBV27
CASSPIGTGLGTDTQYF
>TRBJ1-1|TRBD1|TRBV11-1
CASSLELGQRAFF
>TRBJ2-7|TRBD1|TRBV28
CASSLHPQGAVDEQYF
>TRBJ2-1|TRBD2|TRBV5-1
CASRGQAGATYNEQFF
>TRBJ2-7|NA|TRBV7-9
CASSLDSLSYEQYF
>TRBJ2-2|NA|TRBV28
CASSSRLRAGGELFF
>TRBJ1-1|NA|TRBV7-2
CASSLVSGVNTEAFF
>TRBJ2-3|NA|TRBV7-3
CASSLRRTDTQYF
>TRBJ1-3|NA|TRBV7-2
CASSLGGQGISGNTIYF
>TRBJ1-2|NA|TRBV27
CASKPRASNYGYTF
>TRBJ2-2|NA|TRBV11-2
CASSTVVANTGELFF
>TRBJ1-1|NA|TRBV5-1
CASSLRRGTNTEAFF
>TRBJ2-3|NA|TRBV9
CASSVGSGILTDTQYF
>TRBJ1-1|NA|TRBV2
CASLFYGTEAFF
>TRBJ2-1|NA|TRBV5-1
CASSFTRGKKQNEQFF
>TRBJ1-2|TRBD1|TRBV7-9
CASSFGGQGLGYTF
>TRBJ2-3|NA|TRBV7-2
CASSGGLTDTQYF
>TRBJ2-7|NA|TRBV6-5
CATGTAYEQYF
>TRBJ1-5|NA|TRBV30
CAWSVGQLSNQPQHF
>TRBJ2-7|TRBD2|TRBV28
CASSFELAGWSYEQYF
>TRBJ2-5|TRBD2|TRBV5-4
CASSLAGGETQYF
>TRBJ2-3|TRBD1|TRBV5-8
CASSSGQGPRLTDTQYF
>TRBJ2-2|NA|TRBV11-3
CASSFQVNTGELFF
>TRBJ2-1|NA|TRBV27
CASSLKTSGRTEQFF
>TRBJ2-3|TRBD2|TRBV9
CASSVVSRGGPDTQYF
>TRBJ2-2|TRBD2|TRBV10-3
CAISEPSSGRNTGELFF
>TRBJ1-4|TRBD1|TRBV28
CASSLRTGATEKLFF
>TRBJ1-5|NA|TRBV30
CAWSAMAVSQPQHF
>TRBJ1-1|NA|TRBV5-1
CASSFGAANTEAFF
>TRBJ2-1|NA|TRBV9
CASSVAQRSSYNEQFF
>TRBJ2-1|NA|TRBV7-9
CASSLTGGPYNEQFF
>TRBJ2-3|NA|TRBV5-1
CASSLVPGSADTQYF
>TRBJ2-7|TRBD2|TRBV7-2
CASSLEAGLAGVEQYF
>TRBJ2-4|TRBD2|TRBV6-1
CASSEWWEGKNIQYF
>TRBJ2-7|NA|TRBV5-4
CASSFRTDEQYF
>TRBJ1-2|NA|TRBV10-3
CAISDSNYGYTF
>TRBJ2-1|NA|TRBV4-2
CASSKGAPGKYNEQFF
>TRBJ2-7|NA|TRBV6-1
CASSQDSPLLGEQYF
>TRBJ2-7|NA|TRBV2
CASMTRDGSYEQYF
>TRBJ1-2|NA|TRBV6-1
CASSERRAGGYTF
>TRBJ2-7|TRBD2|TRBV7-8
CASSPGAGGFIQVGEQYF
>TRBJ1-2|NA|TRBV6-5
CASSYVSTDVSGYTF
>TRBJ2-2|NA|TRBV6-1
CASSEGGEAGELFF
>TRBJ2-7|TRBD2|TRBV6-5
CASSYSRLAGYEQYF
>TRBJ2-3|NA|TRBV5-1
CASSFQGGTDTQYF
>TRBJ2-1|NA|TRBV5-1
CASSSGTSWFEQFF
>TRBJ2-7|TRBD1|TRBV7-2
CASSLVGTEESYEQYF